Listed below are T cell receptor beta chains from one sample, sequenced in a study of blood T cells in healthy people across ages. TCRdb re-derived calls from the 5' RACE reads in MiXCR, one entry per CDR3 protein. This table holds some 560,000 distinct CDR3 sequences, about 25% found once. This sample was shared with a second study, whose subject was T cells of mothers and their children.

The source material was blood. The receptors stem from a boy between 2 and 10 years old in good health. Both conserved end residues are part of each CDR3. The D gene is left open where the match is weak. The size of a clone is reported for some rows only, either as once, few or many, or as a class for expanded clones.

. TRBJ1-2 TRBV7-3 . CASSKPLSYTF TGTGCCAGCAGCAAGCCTTTGAGCTACACCTTC
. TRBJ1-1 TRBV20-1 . CSARDGGDSDGAFF TGCAGTGCTAGAGATGGAGGGGACTCTGATGGAGCTTTCTTT
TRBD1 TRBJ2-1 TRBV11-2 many CASSLDRLRVARGLYNEQFF TGTGCCAGCAGCTTAGATAGGCTCCGGGTAGCCAGGGGGCTTTACAATGAGCAGTTCTTC
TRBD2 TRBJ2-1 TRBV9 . CASSANNKGYSGGLNEQFF TGTGCCAGCAGCGCAAACAATAAAGGATATAGCGGGGGGTTAAATGAGCAGTTCTTC
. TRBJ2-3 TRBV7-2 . CASSPTRAGGTDTQYF TGTGCCAGCAGCCCGACCAGAGCAGGGGGCACAGATACGCAGTATTTT
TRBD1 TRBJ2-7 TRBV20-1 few CSAETGGEQYF TGCAGTGCTGAGACAGGGGGCGAGCAGTACTTC
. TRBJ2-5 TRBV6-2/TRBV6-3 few CASAKGAQETQYF TGTGCCAGCGCTAAAGGGGCCCAAGAGACCCAGTACTTC
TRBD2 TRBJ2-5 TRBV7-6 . CASSALAGALVKTQYF TGTGCCAGCAGCGCACTAGCGGGGGCTCTAGTGAAGACCCAGTACTTC
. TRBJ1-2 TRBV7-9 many CASSIARGDYGYTF TGTGCCAGCAGCATCGCAAGGGGGGACTATGGCTACACCTTC
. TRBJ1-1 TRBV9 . CASSAQTTTEAFF TGTGCCAGCAGCGCACAGACTACAACTGAAGCTTTCTTT
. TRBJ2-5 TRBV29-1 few CSVDISGGRQTQYF TGCAGCGTTGATATATCAGGGGGGAGACAGACCCAGTACTTC
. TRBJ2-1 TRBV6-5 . CASSYLPGRGNEQFF TGTGCCAGCAGTTACCTCCCGGGCAGGGGCAATGAGCAGTTCTTC
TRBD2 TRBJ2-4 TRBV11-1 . CASSLGWETSGRAEKNIQYF TGTGCCAGCAGCTTAGGATGGGAGACTAGCGGGAGGGCCGAGAAAAACATTCAGTACTTC
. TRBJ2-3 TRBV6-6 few CASSHSSADTQYF TGTGCCAGCAGTCACAGCTCGGCAGATACGCAGTATTTT
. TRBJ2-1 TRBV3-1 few CASSQDWEQFF TGTGCCAGCAGCCAAGATTGGGAGCAGTTCTTC
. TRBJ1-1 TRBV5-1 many CASRTGNTEAFF TGCGCCAGCAGAACCGGGAACACTGAAGCTTTCTTT
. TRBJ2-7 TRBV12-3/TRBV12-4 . CASSWASPYGQYF TGTGCCAGCAGTTGGGCTTCCCCCTACGGGCAGTACTTC
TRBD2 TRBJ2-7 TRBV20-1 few CSADRGLAGARYEQYF TGCAGTGCGGACCGCGGACTAGCGGGGGCCCGATACGAGCAGTACTTC
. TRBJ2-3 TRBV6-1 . CASSEDGGPGDTQYF TGTGCCAGCAGTGAAGACGGGGGGCCCGGAGATACGCAGTATTTT
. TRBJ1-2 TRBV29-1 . CSVEGRGWEGYTF TGCAGCGTTGAGGGGAGGGGCTGGGAAGGCTACACCTTC
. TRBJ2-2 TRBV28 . CASRLGGTGELFF TGTGCCAGCAGATTAGGGGGAACCGGGGAGCTGTTTTTT
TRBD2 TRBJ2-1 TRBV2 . CASRGLAGRREQFF TGTGCCAGCCGAGGACTAGCGGGTCGGCGGGAGCAGTTCTTC
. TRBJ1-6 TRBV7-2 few CASSRIGNSPLHF TGTGCCAGCAGCCGTATCGGGAATTCACCCCTCCACTTT
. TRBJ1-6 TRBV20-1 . CSATPVRGNNSPLHF TGCAGTGCTACCCCCGTGCGGGGGAATAATTCACCCCTCCACTTT
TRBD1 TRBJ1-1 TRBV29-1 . CSGRTGPEAFF TGCAGCGGTAGGACAGGCCCTGAAGCTTTCTTT
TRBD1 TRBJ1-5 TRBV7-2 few CASSLVGGQVSNQPQHF TGTGCCAGCAGCTTAGTAGGTGGACAGGTTAGCAATCAGCCCCAGCATTTT
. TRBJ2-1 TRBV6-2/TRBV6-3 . CASSDRGAPFNEQFF TGTGCCAGCAGTGACCGGGGGGCCCCCTTCAATGAGCAGTTCTTC
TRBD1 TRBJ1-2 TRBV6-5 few CASSYDRAYGYTF TGTGCCAGCAGTTACGACAGGGCCTATGGCTACACCTTC
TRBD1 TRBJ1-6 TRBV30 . CAWKQGVSSPLHF TGTGCCTGGAAGCAGGGGGTGAGTTCACCCCTCCACTTT
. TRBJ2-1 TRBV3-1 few CASSQRNLGSNEQFF TGCGCCAGCAGCCAACGAAACCTAGGGTCCAATGAGCAGTTCTTC
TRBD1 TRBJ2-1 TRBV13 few CASSTGTEAAEQFF TGTGCCAGCAGTACCGGGACAGAAGCTGCTGAGCAGTTCTTC
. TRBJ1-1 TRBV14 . CASSLLRGTTGNTEAFF TGTGCCAGCAGCCTCCTGAGGGGGACAACGGGGAACACTGAAGCTTTCTTT
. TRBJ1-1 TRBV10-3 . CAIKQLMNTEAFF TGTGCCATAAAACAGCTCATGAACACTGAAGCTTTCTTT
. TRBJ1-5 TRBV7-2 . CASSLDPGQPQHF TGTGCCAGCAGCTTAGATCCCGGTCAGCCCCAGCATTTT
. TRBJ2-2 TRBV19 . CASSMASLGGELFF TGTGCCAGTAGTATGGCGTCCTTGGGCGGGGAGCTGTTTTTT
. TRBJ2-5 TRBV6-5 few CASRVIFRPQETQYF TGTGCCAGCAGGGTAATATTCAGGCCCCAAGAGACCCAGTACTTC